The 8 T cell receptor beta chains given below trace back to one sample, sequenced in a study of graft-versus-host responses after intestinal transplantation. TCRdb's table, derived via immunoSEQ multiplex PCR, lists solely in-frame clones and lacks some. The table lists tens of thousands of clones, roughly 90% of them singletons. Which antigens these TCRs recognize remains unknown. This specimen consisted of unstimulated CD8+ T cells sorted from spleen or lymph node cells, obtained before transplant. These receptors all come from a human donor who was the organ donor for an intestinal transplant.

This clone was observed once. The rearrangement joins TRBV27 to TRBJ2-3; D is uncertain. The CDR3 extends over 14 amino acids. Germline values: CDR1 MNHEY, CDR2 SMNVEV (reference sequence). V was trimmed by 0 bases and J by 4 bases, leaving 8 bases between them. The CDR3 sequence: CASSLSGTADTQYF. DNA of the CDR3: TGTGCCAGCAGTTTATCGGGCACGGCAGATACGCAGTATTTT.

The table lists this clone with a count of one. The rearrangement links TRBV7-3 to TRBJ2-1; 9 nucleotides agree with TRBD2. The CDR3 runs to 16 residues. V gave up 5 bases and J gave up 5 bases; unmatched junction bases: 10. Germline CDR1 and CDR2: SGHTA and FQGTGA. In DNA form, the CDR3 reads TGTGCCAGCAGCCCCCTTGCGGGAGGGACCCACAATGAGCAGTTCTTC. Protein sequence: CASSPLAGGTHNEQFF.

The gene calls are TRBV9 and TRBJ2-2; the match to TRBD1 covers 7 bases. CDR3 length: 17 amino acids. V was pared by 5 bases and J by 2 bases, with 12 bases of the junction left unmatched. The germline CDR1 and CDR2 sequences are SGDLS and YYNGEE. The CDR3 is CASSNNPGQLNTGELFF. CDR3 DNA sequence: TGTGCCAGCAGTAATAACCCGGGACAGCTTAACACCGGGGAGCTGTTTTTT.

The rearrangement uses TRBV27 and TRBJ2-7, with 9 bases matching TRBD1. The CDR3 consists of 16 residues. Germline lookup yields CDR1 MNHEY and CDR2 SMNVEV (reference sequence). The V and J ends lost 4 bases and 1 base, in that order; junction bases with no gene match: 8. The chain's CDR3 is CASSSYLDRGSYEQYF. CDR3 nucleotide sequence: TGTGCCAGCAGTTCCTACTTGGACAGGGGTTCCTACGAGCAGTACTTC.

The chain recombines TRBV10-3 with TRBJ2-7; 7 bases match TRBD1. The J segment lost 2 bases and the V segment lost 2 bases, leaving 6 bases of the junction unmatched. The CDR3 consists of 15 residues. Germline CDR1 is ENHRY and CDR2 is SYGVKD. The CDR3 DNA reads as TGTGCCATCAGTGAGGACTGGGACAGCACCTACGAGCAGTACTTC. Translating it yields CAISEDWDSTYEQYF.

The CDR3 sequence is CASSSALRLAVYEQYF. The CDR3, as DNA: TGTGCCAGCAGCTCCGCCCTCAGGCTAGCGGTTTACGAGCAGTACTTC. The V and J genes are TRBV11-2 and TRBJ2-7; 7 positions agree with TRBD2. Germline loops: CDR1 SGHAT, CDR2 FQNNGV. The CDR3 consists of 16 residues. J was trimmed by 4 bases and V by 4 bases; bases with no gene match: 13.

The V call is TRBV2, the J call TRBJ2-1; TRBD2 matches at 13 bases. The CDR3 loop spans 17 amino acids. The germline CDR1 and CDR2 sequences are SNHLY and FYNNEI. V shed 6 bases and J 1 base; nucleotides not matched to a gene: 6. CDR3 bases: TGTGCCAGCAGGGGGACTAGCGGGATTCGGTCCTACAATGAGCAGTTCTTC. Its protein is CASRGTSGIRSYNEQFF.

This clone has only a few counts. V gene TRBV2 combines with J gene TRBJ1-2, with TRBD1 matching 9 bases. Trimming removed 7 bases from V and 8 bases from J; junction bases left unmatched: 14. The CDR3 consists of 15 residues. From germline, CDR1 is SNHLY and CDR2 FYNNEI. CDR3 DNA: TGTGCCAGCAACCCCCGGGGACAGGGCAACGGAGGCTACACCTTC. Protein sequence: CASNPRGQGNGGYTF. Looking up the rest from reference TRBV2 and TRBJ1-2 gives the full variable domain: EPEVTQTPSHQVTQMGQEVILRCVPISNHLYFYWYRQILGQKVEFLVSFYNNEISEKSEIFDDQFSVERPDGSNFTLKIRSTKLEDSAMYFCASNPRGQGNGGYTFGSGTRLTVV.